The TCR beta chain under discussion was sequenced for a study of control samples from healthy donors and cancer patients. The repertoire was sequenced with immunoSEQ multiplex PCR; TCRdb's copy has only in-frame clones and lacks some. This sample yields under 200,000 clones, of which about 94% are seen a single time; about 9.3% belongs to the top ten. Germline CDR1 reads GTSNPN; CDR2 reads SVGIG (reference sequence). V gave up 1 base and J gave up 5 bases, with 9 bases separating them. This CDR3 has 13 residues. This sequence was found in a woman in her 40s in good health. V and J are TRBV30 and TRBJ1-5, with D maybe TRBD1 (5 bases). Sequencing was done on a sample of blood. DNA of the CDR3: TGTGCCTGGAGTGGGGCCAGGGATCAGCCCCAGCATTTT. Its protein product is CAWSGARDQPQHF.